This TCR beta chain was found in a study of control samples from healthy donors and cancer patients. The method was immunoSEQ multiplex PCR; TCRdb's version includes in-frame clones alone and lacks a portion of them. This sample has some 120,000 clones, with roughly 90% found just once. This clone was recorded at least ten times. Sequenced: blood. This clonotype originated in a man aged 50-60 years in good health.

CDR3 DNA: TGTGCCAGCAGCCCGGGCCAGGGGGGAAGGACCCAGTACTTC. Amino acids: CASSPGQGGRTQYF. This chain connects TRBV5-6 to TRBJ2-5, with D maybe TRBD1 (7 bases). Germline CDR1 reads SGHDT; CDR2 reads YYEEEE. This CDR3 region has 14 residues. Trimming took off 4 bases at V and 7 bases at J, with 17 bases between the two ends.